This T cell receptor (beta chain) stems from a study of shared clonotypes between healthy human individuals. About the study: Plates per donor: three CD4 naive, three CD4 memory, two CD8 naive, one CD8 memory. Study-wide findings and caveats: Clonotypes not shared had lower generation probabilities than those common to all four donors.

About this clone itself: Antigen unknown.

Sorted subsets were amplified in replicate PCRs using 200 ng DNA, 32,000 or so T cell genomes. The data were produced by immunoSEQ multiplex PCR, yet TCRdb's version contains in-frame clones alone and is incomplete. Of 450,000 to 700,000 clones in the sample, 95% were seen once. The CDR3 has 14 residues. V lost 8 bases to trimming and J lost 2 bases, with 12 bases between them. CDR1 and CDR2 (germline): SNHLY, FYNNEI. Only CD45RO-negative cells positively selected for CCR7 counted as naive CD8 cells, so terminally differentiated effector memory CD45RA+ cells were excluded. The receptor was isolated from a woman aged 25-40 years in good health. Material for sequencing was naive CD8+ T cells sorted from blood. The chain links TRBV2 to TRBJ2-2, with D maybe TRBD2 (6 bases). DNA of the CDR3: TGTGCCAGCGCGGGACTCCTAAACACCGGGGAGCTGTTTTTT. Its protein product is CASAGLLNTGELFF.